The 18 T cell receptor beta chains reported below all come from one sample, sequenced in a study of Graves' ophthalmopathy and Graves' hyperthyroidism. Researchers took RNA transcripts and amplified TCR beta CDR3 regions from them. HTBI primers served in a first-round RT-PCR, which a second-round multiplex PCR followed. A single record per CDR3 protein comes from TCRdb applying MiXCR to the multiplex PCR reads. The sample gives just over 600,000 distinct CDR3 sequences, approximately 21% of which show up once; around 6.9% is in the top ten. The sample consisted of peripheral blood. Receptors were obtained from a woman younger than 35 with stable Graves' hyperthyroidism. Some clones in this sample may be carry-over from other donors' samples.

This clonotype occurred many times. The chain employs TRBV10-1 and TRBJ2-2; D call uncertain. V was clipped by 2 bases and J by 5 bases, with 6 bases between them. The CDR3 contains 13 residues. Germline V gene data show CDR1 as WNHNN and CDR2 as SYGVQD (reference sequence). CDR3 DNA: TGCGCCAGCAGTGAGGACGGGACCGGGGAGCTGTTTTTT. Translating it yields CASSEDGTGELFF.

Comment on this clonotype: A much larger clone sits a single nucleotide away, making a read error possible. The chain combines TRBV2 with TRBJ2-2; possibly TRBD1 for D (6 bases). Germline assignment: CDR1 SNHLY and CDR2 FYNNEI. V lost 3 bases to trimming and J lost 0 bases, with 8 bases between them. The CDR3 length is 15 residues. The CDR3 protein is CASSDRTANTGELFF. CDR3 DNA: TGTGCCAGCAGTGATAGGACAGCGAACACCGGGGAGCTGTTTTTT.

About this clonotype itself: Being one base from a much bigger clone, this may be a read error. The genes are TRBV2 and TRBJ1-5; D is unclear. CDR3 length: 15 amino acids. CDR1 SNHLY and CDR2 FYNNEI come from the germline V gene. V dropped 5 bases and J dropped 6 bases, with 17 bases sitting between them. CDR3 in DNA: TGTGCCAGCAGTTACGACATGGAGAAAGGTCAGCCCCAGCATTTT. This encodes CASSYDMEKGQPQHF.

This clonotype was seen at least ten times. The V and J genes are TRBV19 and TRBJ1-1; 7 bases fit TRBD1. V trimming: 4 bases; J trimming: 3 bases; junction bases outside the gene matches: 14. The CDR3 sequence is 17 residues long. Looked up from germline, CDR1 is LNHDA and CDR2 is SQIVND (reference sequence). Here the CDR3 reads CASSKTTGYLGDTEAFF. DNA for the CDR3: TGTGCCAGTAGTAAAACGACAGGGTACCTGGGGGACACTGAAGCTTTCTTT. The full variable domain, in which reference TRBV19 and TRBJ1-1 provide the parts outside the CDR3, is DGGITQSPKYLFRKEGQNVTLSCEQNLNHDAMYWYRQDPGQGLRLIYYSQIVNDFQKGDIAEGYSVSREKKESFPLTVTSAQKNPTAFYLCASSKTTGYLGDTEAFFGQGTRLTVV.

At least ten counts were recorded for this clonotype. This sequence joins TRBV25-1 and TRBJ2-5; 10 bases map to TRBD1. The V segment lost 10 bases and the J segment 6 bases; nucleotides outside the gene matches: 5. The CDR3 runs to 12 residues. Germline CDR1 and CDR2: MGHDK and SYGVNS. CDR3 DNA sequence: TGTGCCACGAGACAGGGGGCGAAGACCCAGTACTTC. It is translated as CATRQGAKTQYF.

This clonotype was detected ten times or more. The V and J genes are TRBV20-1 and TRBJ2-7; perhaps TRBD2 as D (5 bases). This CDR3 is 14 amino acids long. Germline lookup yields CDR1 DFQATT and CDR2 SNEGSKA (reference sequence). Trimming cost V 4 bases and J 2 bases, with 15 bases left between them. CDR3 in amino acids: CSANPFRRAYEQYF. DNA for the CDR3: TGCAGTGCTAATCCCTTTCGGCGGGCCTACGAGCAGTACTTC.

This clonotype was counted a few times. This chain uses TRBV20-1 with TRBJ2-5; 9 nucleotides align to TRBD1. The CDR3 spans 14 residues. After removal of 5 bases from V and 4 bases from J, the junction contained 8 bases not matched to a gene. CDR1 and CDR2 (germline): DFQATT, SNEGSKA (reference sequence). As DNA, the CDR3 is TGCAGTGCTCGCCCCGGGACAGGGAGAGAGACCCAGTACTTC. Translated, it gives CSARPGTGRETQYF.

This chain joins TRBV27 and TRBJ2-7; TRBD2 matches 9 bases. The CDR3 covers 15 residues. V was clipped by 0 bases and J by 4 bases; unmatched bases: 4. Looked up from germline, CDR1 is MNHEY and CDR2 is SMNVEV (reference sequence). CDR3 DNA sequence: TGTGCCAGCAGTTTATCGATGGCGGGGGGGTACGAGCAGTACTTC. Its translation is CASSLSMAGGYEQYF.

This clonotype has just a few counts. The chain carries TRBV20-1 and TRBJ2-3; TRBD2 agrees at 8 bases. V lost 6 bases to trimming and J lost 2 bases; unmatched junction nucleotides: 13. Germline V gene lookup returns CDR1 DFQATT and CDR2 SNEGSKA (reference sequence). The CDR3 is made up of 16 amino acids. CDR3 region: CSANGRAGDTTDTQYF. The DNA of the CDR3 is TGCAGTGCCAATGGAAGAGCGGGAGACACCACAGATACGCAGTATTTT.

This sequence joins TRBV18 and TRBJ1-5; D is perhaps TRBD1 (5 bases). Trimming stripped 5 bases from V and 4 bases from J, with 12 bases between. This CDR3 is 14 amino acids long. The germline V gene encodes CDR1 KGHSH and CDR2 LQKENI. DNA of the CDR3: TGTGCCAGCTCAAATGGACACAAAAATCAGCCCCAGCATTTT. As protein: CASSNGHKNQPQHF.

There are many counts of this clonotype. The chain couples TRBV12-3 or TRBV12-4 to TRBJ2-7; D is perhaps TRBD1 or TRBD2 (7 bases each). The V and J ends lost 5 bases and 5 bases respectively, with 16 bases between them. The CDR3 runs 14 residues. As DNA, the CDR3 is TGTGCCAGCAGTCCAGGGGGGGGCTTGGACGAGCAGTACTTC. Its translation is CASSPGGGLDEQYF.

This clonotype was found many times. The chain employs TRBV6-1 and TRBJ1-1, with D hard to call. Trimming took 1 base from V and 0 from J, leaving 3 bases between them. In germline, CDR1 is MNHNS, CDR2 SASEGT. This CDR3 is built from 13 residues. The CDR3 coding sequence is TGTGCCAGCAGTGAAGGGATGAACACTGAAGCTTTCTTT. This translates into CASSEGMNTEAFF.

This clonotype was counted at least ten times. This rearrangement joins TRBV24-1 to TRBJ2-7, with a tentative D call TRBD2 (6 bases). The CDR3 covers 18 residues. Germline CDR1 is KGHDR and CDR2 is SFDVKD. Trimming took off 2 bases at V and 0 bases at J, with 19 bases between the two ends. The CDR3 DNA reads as TGTGCCACCAGTGATTCTCCGGGACTGGCGAGGGGCTCCTACGAGCAGTACTTC. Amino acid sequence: CATSDSPGLARGSYEQYF.

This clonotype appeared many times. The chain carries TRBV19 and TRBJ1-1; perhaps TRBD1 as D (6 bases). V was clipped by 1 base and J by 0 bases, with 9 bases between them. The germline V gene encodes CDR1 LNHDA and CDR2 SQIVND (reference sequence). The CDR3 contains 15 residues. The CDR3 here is CASSIARQVNTEAFF. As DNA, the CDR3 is TGTGCCAGTAGTATAGCCCGACAGGTGAACACTGAAGCTTTCTTT.

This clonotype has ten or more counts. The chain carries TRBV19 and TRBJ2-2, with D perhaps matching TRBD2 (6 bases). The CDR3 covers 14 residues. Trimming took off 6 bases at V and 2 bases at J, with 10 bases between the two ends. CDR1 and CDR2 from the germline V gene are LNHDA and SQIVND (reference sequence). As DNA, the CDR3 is TGTGCCAGTAGAAGGACTATCAACACCGGGGAGCTGTTTTTT. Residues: CASRRTINTGELFF.

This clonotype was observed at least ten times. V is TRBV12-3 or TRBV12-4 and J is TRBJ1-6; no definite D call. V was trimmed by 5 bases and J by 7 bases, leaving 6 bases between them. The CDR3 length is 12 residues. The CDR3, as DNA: TGTGCCAGCAGTCCCCCCAATTCACCCCTCCACTTT. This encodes CASSPPNSPLHF.

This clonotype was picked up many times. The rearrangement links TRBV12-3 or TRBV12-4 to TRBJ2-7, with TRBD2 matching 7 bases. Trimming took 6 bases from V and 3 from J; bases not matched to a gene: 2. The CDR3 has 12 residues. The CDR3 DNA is TGTGCCAGCAGGCGGGAGCACTACGAGCAGTACTTC. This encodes CASRREHYEQYF.

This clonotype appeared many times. Here the CDR3 DNA reads TGTGCCAGCAGTCGCCCTGGACAGGGTTCGGGGTATCAGCCCCAGCATTTT. It specifies CASSRPGQGSGYQPQHF. The chain has TRBV6-4 and TRBJ1-5; 8 nucleotides agree with TRBD1. The J segment lost 5 bases and the V segment lost 5 bases, leaving 14 bases of the junction unmatched. This CDR3 has 17 amino acids. Looked up from germline, CDR1 is MRHNA and CDR2 is SNTAGT.